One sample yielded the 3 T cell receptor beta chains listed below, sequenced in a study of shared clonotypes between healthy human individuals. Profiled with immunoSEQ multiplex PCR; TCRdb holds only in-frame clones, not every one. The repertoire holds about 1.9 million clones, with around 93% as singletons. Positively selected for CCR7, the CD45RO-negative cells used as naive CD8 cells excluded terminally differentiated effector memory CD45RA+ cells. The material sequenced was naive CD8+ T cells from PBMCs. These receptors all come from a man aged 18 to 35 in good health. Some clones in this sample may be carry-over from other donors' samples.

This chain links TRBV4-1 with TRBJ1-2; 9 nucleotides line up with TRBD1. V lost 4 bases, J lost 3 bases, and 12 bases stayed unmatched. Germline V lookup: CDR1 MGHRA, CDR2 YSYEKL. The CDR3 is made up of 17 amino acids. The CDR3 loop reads CASSPSEGTGGHYGYTF. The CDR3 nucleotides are TGCGCCAGCAGCCCCTCTGAGGGAACAGGGGGCCACTATGGCTACACCTTC.

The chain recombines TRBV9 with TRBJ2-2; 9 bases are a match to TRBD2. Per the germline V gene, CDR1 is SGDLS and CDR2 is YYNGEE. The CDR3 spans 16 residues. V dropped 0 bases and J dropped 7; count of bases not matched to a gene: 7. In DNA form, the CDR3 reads TGTGCCAGCAGCGTAGCTGGCGGGAGGGCTAACGGGGAGCTGTTTTTT. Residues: CASSVAGGRANGELFF.

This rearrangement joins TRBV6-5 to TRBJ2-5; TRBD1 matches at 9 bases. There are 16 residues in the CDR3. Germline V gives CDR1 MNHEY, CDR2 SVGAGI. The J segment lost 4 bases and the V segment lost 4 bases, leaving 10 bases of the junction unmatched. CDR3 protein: CASSSQGQGPGETQYF. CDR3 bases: TGTGCCAGCAGTTCCCAGGGACAGGGCCCGGGAGAGACCCAGTACTTC.